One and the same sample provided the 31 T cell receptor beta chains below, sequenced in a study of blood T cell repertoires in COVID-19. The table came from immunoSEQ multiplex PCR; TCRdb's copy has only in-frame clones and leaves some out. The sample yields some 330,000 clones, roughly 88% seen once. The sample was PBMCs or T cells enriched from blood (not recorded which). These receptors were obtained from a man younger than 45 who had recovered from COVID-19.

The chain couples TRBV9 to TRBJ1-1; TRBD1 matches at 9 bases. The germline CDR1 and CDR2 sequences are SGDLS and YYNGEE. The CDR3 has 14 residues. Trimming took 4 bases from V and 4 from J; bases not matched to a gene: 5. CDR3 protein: CASSPLTGGTEAFF. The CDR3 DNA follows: TGTGCCAGCAGCCCTCTGACAGGGGGCACTGAAGCTTTCTTT.

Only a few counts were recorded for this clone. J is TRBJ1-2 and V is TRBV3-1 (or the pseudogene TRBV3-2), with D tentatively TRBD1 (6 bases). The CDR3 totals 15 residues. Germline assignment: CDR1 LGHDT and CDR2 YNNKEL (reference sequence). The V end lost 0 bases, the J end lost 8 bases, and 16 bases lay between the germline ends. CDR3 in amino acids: CASSQEGTRTLGYTF. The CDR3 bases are TGTGCCAGCAGCCAAGAGGGGACAAGGACCCTGGGCTACACCTTC.

The CDR3 nucleotides read TGTGCCAGCAGTTACGGGGCTCTGAGCACAGATACGCAGTATTTT. Its protein product is CASSYGALSTDTQYF. The gene calls are TRBV6-5 and TRBJ2-3, with D tentatively TRBD1 (5 bases). The germline V and J ends were trimmed by 2 bases and 0 bases, with 9 bases remaining between them. Germline CDR1 MNHEY, CDR2 SVGAGI. The CDR3 extends over 15 amino acids.

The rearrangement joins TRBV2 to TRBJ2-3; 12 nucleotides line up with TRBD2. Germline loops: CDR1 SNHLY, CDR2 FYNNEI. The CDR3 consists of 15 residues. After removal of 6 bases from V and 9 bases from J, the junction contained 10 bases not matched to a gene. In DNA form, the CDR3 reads TGTGCCAGCAGCGAAACTAGCGGGGGGAAGGGGACGCAGTATTTT. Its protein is CASSETSGGKGTQYF. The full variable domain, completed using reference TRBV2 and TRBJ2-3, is EPEVTQTPSHQVTQMGQEVILRCVPISNHLYFYWYRQILGQKVEFLVSFYNNEISEKSEIFDDQFSVERPDGSNFTLKIRSTKLEDSAMYFCASSETSGGKGTQYFGPGTRLTVL.

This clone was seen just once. CDR3 residues: CASSLVVVESGKSPLHF. The CDR3 nucleotides read TGTGCCAGCAGCTTAGTGGTGGTGGAGTCGGGAAAATCACCCCTCCACTTT. This chain links TRBV7-9 with TRBJ1-6; D unclear. Germline V gene lookup returns CDR1 SEHNR and CDR2 FQNEAQ (reference sequence). The CDR3 spans 17 residues. V was trimmed by 1 base and J by 10 bases, leaving 20 bases between them.

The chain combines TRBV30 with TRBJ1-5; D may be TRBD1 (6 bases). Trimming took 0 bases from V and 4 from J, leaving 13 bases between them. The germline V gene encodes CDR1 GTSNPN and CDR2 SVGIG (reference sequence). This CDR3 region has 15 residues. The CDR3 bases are TGTGCCTGGAGTGTACGGGGGGGGCCGAATCAGCCCCAGCATTTT. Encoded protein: CAWSVRGGPNQPQHF.

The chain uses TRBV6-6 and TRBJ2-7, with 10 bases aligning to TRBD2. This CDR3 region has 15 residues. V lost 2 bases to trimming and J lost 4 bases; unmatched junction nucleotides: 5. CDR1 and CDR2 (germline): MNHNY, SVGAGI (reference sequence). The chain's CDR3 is CASSYGRLAGYEQYF. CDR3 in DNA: TGTGCCAGCAGTTACGGGAGACTAGCGGGTTACGAGCAGTACTTC.

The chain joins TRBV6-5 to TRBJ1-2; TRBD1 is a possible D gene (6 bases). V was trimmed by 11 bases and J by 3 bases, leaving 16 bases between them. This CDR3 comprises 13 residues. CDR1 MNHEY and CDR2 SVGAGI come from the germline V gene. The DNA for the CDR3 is TGTGCCGGCACCTCGACAGGAGACTATGGCTACACCTTC. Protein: CAGTSTGDYGYTF.

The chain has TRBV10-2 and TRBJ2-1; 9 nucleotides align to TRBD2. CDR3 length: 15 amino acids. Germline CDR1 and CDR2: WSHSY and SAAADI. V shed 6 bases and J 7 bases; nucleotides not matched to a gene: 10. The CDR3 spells CASRAGLALLNEQFF. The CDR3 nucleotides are TGCGCCAGCAGAGCGGGACTAGCTCTCCTAAATGAGCAGTTCTTC.

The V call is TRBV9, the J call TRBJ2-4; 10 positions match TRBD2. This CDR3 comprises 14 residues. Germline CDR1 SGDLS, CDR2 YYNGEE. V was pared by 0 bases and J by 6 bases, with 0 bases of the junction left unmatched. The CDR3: CASSVGLAGNIQYF. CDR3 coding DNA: TGTGCCAGCAGCGTAGGACTAGCGGGAAACATTCAGTACTTC. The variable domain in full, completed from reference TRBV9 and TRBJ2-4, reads DSGVTQTPKHLITATGQRVTLRCSPRSGDLSVYWYQQSLDQGLQFLIQYYNGEERAKGNILERFSAQQFPDLHSELNLSSLELGDSALYFCASSVGLAGNIQYFGAGTRLSVL.

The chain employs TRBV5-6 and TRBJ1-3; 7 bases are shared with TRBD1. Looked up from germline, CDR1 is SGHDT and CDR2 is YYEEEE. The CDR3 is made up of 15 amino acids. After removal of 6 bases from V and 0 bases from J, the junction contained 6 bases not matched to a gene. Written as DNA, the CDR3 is TGTGCCAGCAACGGACAGGATACCTCTGGAAACACCATATATTTT. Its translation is CASNGQDTSGNTIYF.

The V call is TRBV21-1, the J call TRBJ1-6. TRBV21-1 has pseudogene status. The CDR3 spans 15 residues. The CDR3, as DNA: TGTGCCAGCAGCAAAGTTTACCGACTTAATTCACCCCTCCACTTT. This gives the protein CASSKVYRLNSPLHF.

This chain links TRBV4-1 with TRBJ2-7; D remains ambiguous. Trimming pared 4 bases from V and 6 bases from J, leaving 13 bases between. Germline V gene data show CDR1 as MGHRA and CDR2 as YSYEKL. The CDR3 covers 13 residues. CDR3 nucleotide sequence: TGCGCCAGCAGCCCCCGAGTTCTAGGCGAGCAGTACTTC. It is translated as CASSPRVLGEQYF.

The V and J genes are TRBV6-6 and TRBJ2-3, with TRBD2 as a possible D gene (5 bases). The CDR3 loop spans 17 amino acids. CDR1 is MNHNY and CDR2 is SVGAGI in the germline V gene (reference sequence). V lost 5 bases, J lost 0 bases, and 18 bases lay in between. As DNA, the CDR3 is TGTGCCAGCAGTCGAAGGCCGTCAGCGGTGAGCACAGATACGCAGTATTTT. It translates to CASSRRPSAVSTDTQYF.

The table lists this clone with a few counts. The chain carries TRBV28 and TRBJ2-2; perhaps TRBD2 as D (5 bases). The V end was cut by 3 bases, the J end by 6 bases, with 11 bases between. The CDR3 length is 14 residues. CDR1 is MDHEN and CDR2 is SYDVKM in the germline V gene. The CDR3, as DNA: TGTGCCAGCAGTTTGATAGGCGGGCCCGGGGAGCTGTTTTTT. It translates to CASSLIGGPGELFF.

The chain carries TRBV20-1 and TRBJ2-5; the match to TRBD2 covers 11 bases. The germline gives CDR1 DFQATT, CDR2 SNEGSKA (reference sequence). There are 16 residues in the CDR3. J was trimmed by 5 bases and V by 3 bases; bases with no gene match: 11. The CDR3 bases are TGCAGTGCTAGTTTCACTAGCGGGGGCATCGTGGAGACCCAGTACTTC. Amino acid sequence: CSASFTSGGIVETQYF.

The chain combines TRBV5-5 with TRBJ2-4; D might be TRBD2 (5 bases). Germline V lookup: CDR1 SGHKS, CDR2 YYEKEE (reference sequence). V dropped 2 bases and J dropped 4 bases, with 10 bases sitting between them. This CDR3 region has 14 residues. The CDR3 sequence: CASSLVPGKNIQYF. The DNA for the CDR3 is TGTGCCAGCAGCTTAGTTCCGGGGAAAAACATTCAGTACTTC. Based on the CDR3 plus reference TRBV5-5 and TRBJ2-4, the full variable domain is DAGVTQSPTHLIKTRGQQVTLRCSPISGHKSVSWYQQVLGQGPQFIFQYYEKEERGRGNFPDRFSARQFPNYSSELNVNALLLGDSALYLCASSLVPGKNIQYFGAGTRLSVL.

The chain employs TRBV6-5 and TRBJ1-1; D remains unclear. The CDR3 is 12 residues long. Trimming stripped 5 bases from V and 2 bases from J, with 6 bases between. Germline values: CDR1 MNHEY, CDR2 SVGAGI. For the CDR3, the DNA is TGTGCCAGCAGTATGCGCAACACTGAAGCTTTCTTT. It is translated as CASSMRNTEAFF.

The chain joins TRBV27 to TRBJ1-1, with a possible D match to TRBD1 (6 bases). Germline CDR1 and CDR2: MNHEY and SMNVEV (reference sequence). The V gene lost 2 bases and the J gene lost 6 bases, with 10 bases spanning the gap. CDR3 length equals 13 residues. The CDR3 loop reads CASSLAGQPEAFF. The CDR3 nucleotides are TGTGCCAGCAGTTTAGCCGGACAGCCTGAAGCTTTCTTT.

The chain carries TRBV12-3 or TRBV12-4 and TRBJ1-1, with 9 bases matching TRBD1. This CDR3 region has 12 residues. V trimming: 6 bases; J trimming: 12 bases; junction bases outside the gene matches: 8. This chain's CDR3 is CASSRDRDRSFF. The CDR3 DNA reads TGTGCCAGCAGCCGGGACAGGGACCGGTCTTTCTTT.

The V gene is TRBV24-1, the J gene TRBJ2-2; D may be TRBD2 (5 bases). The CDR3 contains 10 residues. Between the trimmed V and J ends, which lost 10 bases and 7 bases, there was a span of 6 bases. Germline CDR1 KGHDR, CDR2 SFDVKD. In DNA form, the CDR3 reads TGTGCCACGGGGAGCGGGGAGCTGTTTTTT. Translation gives CATGSGELFF.

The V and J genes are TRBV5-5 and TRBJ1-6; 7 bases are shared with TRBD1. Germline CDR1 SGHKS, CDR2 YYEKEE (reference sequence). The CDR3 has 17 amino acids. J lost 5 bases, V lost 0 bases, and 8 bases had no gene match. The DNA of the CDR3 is TGTGCCAGCAGCTTGGCGTCCACAGGGGCAAATAATTCACCCCTCCACTTT. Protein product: CASSLASTGANNSPLHF.

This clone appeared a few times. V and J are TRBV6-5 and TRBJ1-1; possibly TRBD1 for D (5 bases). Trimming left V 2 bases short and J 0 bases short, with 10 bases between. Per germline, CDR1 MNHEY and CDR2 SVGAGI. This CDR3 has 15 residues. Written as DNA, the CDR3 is TGTGCCAGCAGTTACAACAGGCTCATGAACACTGAAGCTTTCTTT. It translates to CASSYNRLMNTEAFF.

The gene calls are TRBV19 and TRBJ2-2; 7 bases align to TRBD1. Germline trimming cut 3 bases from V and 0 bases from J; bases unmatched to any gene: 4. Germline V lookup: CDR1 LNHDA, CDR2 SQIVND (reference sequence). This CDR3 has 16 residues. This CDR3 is CASSIRDSANTGELFF. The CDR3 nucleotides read TGTGCCAGTAGTATCAGGGACAGTGCGAACACCGGGGAGCTGTTTTTT.

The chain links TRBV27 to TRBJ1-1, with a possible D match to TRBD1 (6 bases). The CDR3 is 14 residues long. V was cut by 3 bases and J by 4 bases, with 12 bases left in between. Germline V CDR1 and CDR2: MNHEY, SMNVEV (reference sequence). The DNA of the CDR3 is TGTGCCAGCAGTTTGGTAACGGACAGCACTGAAGCTTTCTTT. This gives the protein CASSLVTDSTEAFF.

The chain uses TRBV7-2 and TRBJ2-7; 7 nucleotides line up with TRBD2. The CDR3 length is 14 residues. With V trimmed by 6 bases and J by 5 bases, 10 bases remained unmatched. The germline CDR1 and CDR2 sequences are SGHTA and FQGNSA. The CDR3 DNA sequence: TGTGCCAGCAGTCTACGGGGAGGGAGGAACGAGCAGTACTTC. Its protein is CASSLRGGRNEQYF.

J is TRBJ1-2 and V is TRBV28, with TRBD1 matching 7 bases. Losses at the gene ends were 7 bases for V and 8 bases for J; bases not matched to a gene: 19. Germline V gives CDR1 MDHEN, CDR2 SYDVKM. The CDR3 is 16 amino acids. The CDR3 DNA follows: TGTGCCAGCATACGGCGGATACAGGGGCCCCCTGGGGGCTACACCTTC. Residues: CASIRRIQGPPGGYTF.

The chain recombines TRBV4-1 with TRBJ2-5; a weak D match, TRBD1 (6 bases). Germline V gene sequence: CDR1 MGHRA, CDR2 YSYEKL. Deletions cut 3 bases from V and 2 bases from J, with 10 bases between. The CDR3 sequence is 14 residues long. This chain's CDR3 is CASSHPGQQETQYF. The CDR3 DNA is TGCGCCAGCAGCCACCCGGGACAACAAGAGACCCAGTACTTC.

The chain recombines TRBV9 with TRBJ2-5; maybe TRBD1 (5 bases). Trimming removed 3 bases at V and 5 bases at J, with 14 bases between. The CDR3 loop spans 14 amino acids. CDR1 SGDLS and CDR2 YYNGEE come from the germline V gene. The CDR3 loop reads CASSGLTDTETQYF. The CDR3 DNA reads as TGTGCCAGCAGCGGACTGACAGACACCGAGACCCAGTACTTC.

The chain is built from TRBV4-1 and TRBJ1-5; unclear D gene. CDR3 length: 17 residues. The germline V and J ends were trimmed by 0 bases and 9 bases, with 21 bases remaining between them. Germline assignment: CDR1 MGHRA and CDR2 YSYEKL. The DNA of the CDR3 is TGCGCCAGCAGCCAAGATGAGAATTTTCCGGGAGTTCGGCCCCAGCATTTT. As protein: CASSQDENFPGVRPQHF.

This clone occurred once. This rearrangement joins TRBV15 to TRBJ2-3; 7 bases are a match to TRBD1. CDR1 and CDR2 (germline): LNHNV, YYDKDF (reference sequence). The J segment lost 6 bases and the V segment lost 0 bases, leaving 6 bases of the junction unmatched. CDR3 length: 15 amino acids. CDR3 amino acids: CATSRDAQQGDTQYF. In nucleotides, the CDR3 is TGTGCCACCAGCAGAGATGCCCAACAGGGGGATACGCAGTATTTT.